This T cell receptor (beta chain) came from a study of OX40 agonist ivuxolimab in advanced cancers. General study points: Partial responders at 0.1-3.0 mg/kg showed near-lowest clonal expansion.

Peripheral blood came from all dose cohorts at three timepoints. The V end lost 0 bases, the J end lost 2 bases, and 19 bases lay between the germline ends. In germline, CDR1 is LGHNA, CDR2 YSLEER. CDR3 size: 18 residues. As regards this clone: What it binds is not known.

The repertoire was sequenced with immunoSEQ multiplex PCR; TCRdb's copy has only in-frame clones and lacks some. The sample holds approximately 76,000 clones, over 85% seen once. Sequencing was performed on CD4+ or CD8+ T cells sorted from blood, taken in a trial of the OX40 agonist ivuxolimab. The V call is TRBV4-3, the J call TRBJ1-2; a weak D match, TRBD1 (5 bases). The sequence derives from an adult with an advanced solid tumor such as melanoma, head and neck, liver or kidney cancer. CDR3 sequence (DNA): TGCGCCAGCAGCCAAGACCCCCTGGGGAGGGGCCTGAACTATGGCTACACCTTC. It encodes CASSQDPLGRGLNYGYTF.